This entry concerns a single TCR beta chain. Its matching antigen is unknown. The sample belongs to a study of blood T cells in healthy people across ages. Primed by a sample-barcoded 5' primer and a J-beta primer mix, a second PCR proceeded for about 6 to 12 cycles. From the 5' RACE reads, TCRdb called clonotypes with MiXCR, one entry per CDR3 protein. The sample consists of around 1.5 million distinct CDR3 sequences, roughly 60% of them appearing once. CDR1 MNHEY and CDR2 SMNVEV come from the germline V gene (reference sequence). V lost 3 bases, J lost 0 bases, and 5 bases lay in between. This CDR3 has 13 residues. Extracted total RNA amounted to at least 5 micrograms for each sample. The study, taken as a whole, reports: The study found more naive CD4+ cells and higher diversity in long-lived than aged donors.

Input material: blood. This receptor was identified in a man between 18 and 35 years old in good health. The gene calls are TRBV27 and TRBJ1-1, with D unclear. The CDR3 loop reads CASSFNLNTEAFF. CDR3 nucleotide sequence: TGTGCCAGCAGTTTCAACTTGAACACTGAAGCTTTCTTT.